The 13 T cell receptor beta chains listed next were all sequenced from one sample in a study of vaccination effects on CD4 cells after COVID-19. The protocol was immunoSEQ multiplex PCR, while the TCRdb copy is restricted to in-frame clones and leaves out a portion. The sample lists tens of thousands of clones, around 70% occurring once. Their target antigens are unknown. ViraFEST assay sequencing came after antigen-specific CD4+ T cells were expanded with viral peptide pools. Following 10 days of culture, CD4+ T cells were isolated. A positive SARS-CoV-2 PCR test fell between March and December 2020. Sequences were derived from CD4+ T cells from PBMCs cultured with HIV peptides, sampled before COVID-19 vaccination. The subset is: HIV-1 Nef peptide pool negative control/reference culture. All receptors come from a human donor who had a prior SARS-CoV-2 infection.

The chain employs TRBV6-4 and TRBJ2-1; 12 bases match TRBD1. The CDR3 covers 15 residues. From germline, CDR1 is MRHNA and CDR2 SNTAGT. V was clipped by 4 bases and J by 8 bases; unmatched bases: 6. CDR3 in amino acids: CASSARDRGRDEQFF. The CDR3 DNA reads as TGTGCCAGCAGTGCCCGGGACAGGGGGCGAGATGAGCAGTTCTTC.

The J gene is TRBJ1-1, the V gene TRBV27; D possibly corresponds to TRBD1 (5 bases). The germline V and J ends were trimmed by 5 bases and 4 bases, with 11 bases remaining between them. The CDR3 has 13 amino acids. CDR1 and CDR2 (germline): MNHEY, SMNVEV (reference sequence). The CDR3 is CASSAQGSTEAFF. The CDR3 nucleotides read TGTGCCAGCAGTGCGCAGGGAAGCACTGAAGCTTTCTTT.

J is TRBJ2-5 and V is TRBV5-1; either TRBD1 or TRBD2 may fit D (5 bases each). V was pared by 2 bases and J by 4 bases, with 21 bases between. This CDR3 is built from 17 residues. Germline loops: CDR1 SGHRS, CDR2 YFSETQ. The CDR3 here is CASSFQLVASGGETQYF. The CDR3 DNA sequence: TGCGCCAGCAGCTTCCAGCTTGTAGCGAGTGGGGGAGAGACCCAGTACTTC.

The chain links TRBV18 to TRBJ2-5; possible D gene TRBD2, 6 bases. The CDR3 is 15 residues long. V was clipped by 4 bases and J by 0 bases, with 12 bases between them. CDR1 is KGHSH, CDR2 LQKENI, per germline. CDR3 nucleotides: TGTGCCAGCTCACTGCTTTCGGGGGACCAAGAGACCCAGTACTTC. It encodes CASSLLSGDQETQYF.

The chain employs TRBV5-1 and TRBJ2-5; weak D call: TRBD1 (5 bases). Trimming left V 0 bases short and J 3 bases short, with 9 bases between. The germline V gene encodes CDR1 SGHRS and CDR2 YFSETQ. The CDR3 runs to 14 residues. CDR3 DNA: TGCGCCAGCAGCTTGGGGGCAGGGAAAGAGACCCAGTACTTC. It yields the protein CASSLGAGKETQYF. The full variable domain, with the rest looked up from reference TRBV5-1 and TRBJ2-5, is KAGVTQTPRYLIKTRGQQVTLSCSPISGHRSVSWYQQTPGQGLQFLFEYFSETQRNKGNFPGRFSGRQFSNSRSEMNVSTLELGDSALYLCASSLGAGKETQYFGPGTRLLVL.

The chain couples TRBV7-6 to TRBJ1-2, with D possibly TRBD1 on 5 matching bases. The germline V and J ends were trimmed by 5 bases and 3 bases, with 16 bases remaining between them. CDR3 length: 15 residues. Germline V gives CDR1 SGHVS, CDR2 FNYEAQ. CDR3 amino acids: CASSDWRRGDYGYTF. CDR3 coding DNA: TGTGCCAGCAGCGATTGGAGGCGAGGGGACTATGGCTACACCTTC.

The gene calls are TRBV7-8 and TRBJ2-1, with D perhaps matching TRBD2 (6 bases). Germline V lookup: CDR1 SGHVS, CDR2 FQNEAQ. Trimming took off 2 bases at V and 14 bases at J, with 22 bases between the two ends. The CDR3 runs to 15 residues. In nucleotides, the CDR3 is TGTGCCAGCAGCTTAAGCGAAGCGGGCGCCTTGGGTAAGTTCTTC. The encoded protein is CASSLSEAGALGKFF.

The rearrangement joins TRBV10-3 to TRBJ2-5; D is possibly TRBD1 or TRBD2 (5 bases each). Trimming removed 3 bases at V and 4 bases at J, with 15 bases between. The CDR3 is made up of 15 amino acids. From germline, CDR1 is ENHRY and CDR2 SYGVKD. The CDR3 DNA sequence: TGTGCCATCAGTGACGGGGACCTAAGCGGAGAGACCCAGTACTTC. Protein sequence: CAISDGDLSGETQYF.

This chain connects TRBV2 to TRBJ1-4, with TRBD1 matching over 7 bases. Losses at the gene ends were 2 bases for V and 5 bases for J; bases not matched to a gene: 8. The CDR3 spans 16 residues. The germline V gene encodes CDR1 SNHLY and CDR2 FYNNEI. The chain's CDR3 is CASSESGSRGNEKLFF. The CDR3, as DNA: TGTGCCAGCAGTGAAAGTGGATCCAGGGGGAATGAAAAACTGTTTTTT.

This clone turned up a few times. CDR3 DNA sequence: TGTGCCAGCAGTACGGGACAGGAGGGCTACGAGCAGTACTTC. It translates to CASSTGQEGYEQYF. The V and J genes are TRBV3-1 (or the pseudogene TRBV3-2) and TRBJ2-7; 8 bases map to TRBD1. Germline CDR1 LGHDT, CDR2 YNNKEL (reference sequence). Germline trimming cut 6 bases from V and 3 bases from J; bases unmatched to any gene: 7. The CDR3 is made up of 14 amino acids.

The chain combines TRBV5-1 with TRBJ2-6; TRBD1 aligns across 11 bases. CDR1 is SGHRS and CDR2 is YFSETQ in the germline V gene. Germline trimming cut 4 bases from V and 1 base from J; bases unmatched to any gene: 4. The CDR3 covers 17 residues. CDR3 bases: TGCGCCAGCAGCCCCGGGACAGGGGGTTCTGGGGCCAACGTCCTGACTTTC. It codes for CASSPGTGGSGANVLTF.

This clone was observed a few times. The chain links TRBV25-1 to TRBJ1-1, with 7 bases matching TRBD1. The CDR3 consists of 16 residues. Trimming cost V 5 bases and J 9 bases; bases outside gene matches: 18. Germline CDR1 is MGHDK and CDR2 is SYGVNS. This CDR3 is CASSPPGDRDSGKAFF. The CDR3 DNA sequence: TGTGCCAGCAGTCCCCCTGGAGACCGGGACAGTGGAAAAGCTTTCTTT.

V is TRBV30 and J is TRBJ2-7, with 7 bases aligning to TRBD1. J lost 2 bases, V lost 8 bases, and 12 bases had no gene match. CDR3 length: 14 residues. Germline V CDR1 and CDR2: GTSNPN, SVGIG (reference sequence). The DNA of the CDR3 is TGTGCCGGAACTAATCCGGGACAGACCTACGAGCAGTACTTC. As protein: CAGTNPGQTYEQYF.